What follows are 21 T cell receptor beta chains derived from one specimen sequenced in a study of blood T cell repertoires in COVID-19. TCRdb keeps only in-frame clones here, not all; method: immunoSEQ multiplex PCR. This table has about 300,000 clones, around 86% appearing once. The sequenced sample consisted of peripheral blood. These receptors were taken from a woman in her 50s with acute or convalescent COVID-19.

The chain has TRBV5-8 and TRBJ2-7; D possibly corresponds to TRBD2 (6 bases). The CDR3 spans 12 residues. The V end was cut by 5 bases, the J end by 2 bases, with 8 bases between. CDR1 and CDR2 from the germline V gene are SGHTS and YDEGEE. The CDR3 loop reads CASRRRAYEQYF. The CDR3, as DNA: TGTGCCAGCAGACGGAGGGCCTACGAGCAGTACTTC.

This clone was recorded once. This sequence joins TRBV28 and TRBJ1-4; D gene ambiguous. Between the trimmed V and J ends, which lost 5 bases and 8 bases, there was a span of 12 bases. Germline CDR1 and CDR2: MDHEN and SYDVKM. The CDR3 sequence is 13 residues long. CDR3 DNA: TGTGCCAGCAGTATCTGGGAGGAAGAAAAACTGTTTTTT. Its protein product is CASSIWEEEKLFF. The full variable domain, with the rest looked up from reference TRBV28 and TRBJ1-4, is DVKVTQSSRYLVKRTGEKVFLECVQDMDHENMFWYRQDPGLGLRLIYFSYDVKMKEKGDIPEGYSVSREKKERFSLILESASTNQTSMYLCASSIWEEEKLFFGSGTQLSVL.

The chain couples TRBV13 to TRBJ2-7, with 12 positions matching TRBD1. This CDR3 is built from 15 residues. The germline CDR1 and CDR2 sequences are PRHDT and FYEKMQ (reference sequence). V dropped 5 bases and J dropped 4; count of bases not matched to a gene: 6. The CDR3, as DNA: TGTGCCAGCAGCCCCCCGGGACAGGGGGCTTACGAGCAGTACTTC. Encoded protein: CASSPPGQGAYEQYF.

The gene calls are TRBV29-1 and TRBJ2-1; 11 bases match TRBD1. The germline gives CDR1 SQVTM, CDR2 ANQGSEA. With 4 bases clipped from V and 6 bases from J, the junction kept 2 bases outside the gene matches. The CDR3 is made up of 13 amino acids. CDR3 in amino acids: CSVAGTGGNEQFF. DNA of the CDR3: TGCAGCGTTGCCGGGACAGGGGGCAATGAGCAGTTCTTC.

The sample holds one count of this clone. The chain couples TRBV11-2 to TRBJ2-7; 10 nucleotides align to TRBD1. V lost 2 bases and J lost 1; bases outside the gene matches: 8. The length of the CDR3 is 17 residues. The V gene's germline CDR1 is SGHAT and CDR2 FQNNGV. CDR3 amino acids: CASSLPHGTGESYEQYF. CDR3 bases: TGTGCCAGCAGCTTACCGCACGGGACAGGGGAGTCCTACGAGCAGTACTTC. Based on the CDR3 plus reference TRBV11-2 and TRBJ2-7, the full variable domain is EAGVAQSPRYKIIEKRQSVAFWCNPISGHATLYWYQQILGQGPKLLIQFQNNGVVDDSQLPKDRFSAERLKGVDSTLKIQPAKLEDSAVYLCASSLPHGTGESYEQYFGPGTRLTVT.

The rearrangement links TRBV30 to TRBJ2-3, with TRBD2 matching over 7 bases. The CDR3 loop spans 15 amino acids. Trimming removed 1 base from V and 6 bases from J; junction bases left unmatched: 10. Germline V gene data show CDR1 as GTSNPN and CDR2 as SVGIG (reference sequence). CDR3 residues: CAWSGGAGKSDTQYF. In nucleotides, the CDR3 is TGTGCCTGGAGTGGGGGAGCGGGAAAATCGGATACGCAGTATTTT.

The rearrangement links TRBV7-2 to TRBJ2-7; 13 bases map to TRBD2. The V and J ends lost 3 bases and 3 bases, in that order; junction bases with no gene match: 5. There are 16 residues in the CDR3. Per germline, CDR1 SGHTA and CDR2 FQGNSA. This chain's CDR3 is CASSFRWTSGSYEQYF. CDR3 nucleotides: TGTGCCAGCAGCTTTAGATGGACTAGCGGGAGCTACGAGCAGTACTTC.

This chain uses TRBV11-2 with TRBJ2-1, with D possibly being TRBD2 (6 bases). Germline CDR1 SGHAT, CDR2 FQNNGV. The CDR3 is 19 amino acids. The V gene lost 7 bases and the J gene lost 0 bases, with 25 bases spanning the gap. The DNA of the CDR3 is TGTGCCAGCAACCCAATTAGGCTCCTAGCGACGAGCTCCTACAATGAGCAGTTCTTC. Residues: CASNPIRLLATSSYNEQFF. The variable domain in full, completed from reference TRBV11-2 and TRBJ2-1, reads EAGVAQSPRYKIIEKRQSVAFWCNPISGHATLYWYQQILGQGPKLLIQFQNNGVVDDSQLPKDRFSAERLKGVDSTLKIQPAKLEDSAVYLCASNPIRLLATSSYNEQFFGPGTRLTVL.

This clone was seen a handful of times. In DNA, the CDR3 is TGTGCCAGCAGCTTTATCTTCTCCTACGAGCAGTACTTC. This sequence encodes CASSFIFSYEQYF. This chain connects TRBV7-9 to TRBJ2-7, with unresolved D. The germline V gene encodes CDR1 SEHNR and CDR2 FQNEAQ (reference sequence). V lost 3 bases and J 0 bases, leaving 6 bases between the germline ends. The length of the CDR3 is 13 residues. Drawing the rest from reference TRBV7-9 and TRBJ2-7, the complete variable domain is DTGVSQNPRHKITKRGQNVTFRCDPISEHNRLYWYRQTLGQGPEFLTYFQNEAQLEKSRLLSDRFSAERPKGSFSTLEIQRTEQGDSAMYLCASSFIFSYEQYFGPGTRLTVT.

With regard to this clone: Being one base from a much bigger clone, this may be a read error. The chain uses TRBV5-4 and TRBJ2-2; 7 positions match TRBD2. The V segment lost 5 bases and the J segment 6 bases; nucleotides outside the gene matches: 1. Germline lookup yields CDR1 SGHNT and CDR2 YYREEE (reference sequence). CDR3 length: 12 amino acids. The CDR3 nucleotides are TGTGCCAGCAGTGCGGGGGCCGGGGAGCTGTTTTTT. Its protein product is CASSAGAGELFF.

In its sample, this clone was seen once. The chain combines TRBV5-1 with TRBJ2-7, with 16 bases matching TRBD2. Germline lookup yields CDR1 SGHRS and CDR2 YFSETQ. The CDR3 covers 20 residues. V was clipped by 5 bases and J by 0 bases; unmatched bases: 14. The DNA for the CDR3 is TGCGCCAGCAGTCCGAAGCCGGGACTAGCGGGAGGGCGGGCCTCCTACGAGCAGTACTTC. It is translated as CASSPKPGLAGGRASYEQYF.

The V gene is TRBV28, the J gene TRBJ1-2, with 8 bases matching TRBD1. The V gene's germline CDR1 is MDHEN and CDR2 SYDVKM. J lost 4 bases, V lost 2 bases, and 6 bases had no gene match. The CDR3 sequence is 15 residues long. In DNA form, the CDR3 reads TGTGCCAGCAGTTTACAGGGGGCGCTTTCCTATGGCTACACCTTC. Protein sequence: CASSLQGALSYGYTF.

This clone turned up a few times. The V and J genes are TRBV15 and TRBJ2-7, with 7 bases that match TRBD2. V was clipped by 1 base and J by 0 bases; unmatched bases: 0. The CDR3 consists of 14 residues. The germline V gene encodes CDR1 LNHNV and CDR2 YYDKDF (reference sequence). CDR3 nucleotide sequence: TGTGCCACCAGCAGAGGGGGGGGCTCCTACGAGCAGTACTTC. The encoded protein is CATSRGGGSYEQYF.

This chain links TRBV7-9 with TRBJ2-1; the D gene is possibly TRBD2 (6 bases). V was cut by 0 bases and J by 4 bases, with 13 bases left in between. Germline V lookup: CDR1 SEHNR, CDR2 FQNEAQ (reference sequence). The CDR3 loop spans 16 amino acids. The CDR3 reads CASSLAWSGPYNEQFF. The DNA for the CDR3 is TGTGCCAGCAGCTTAGCTTGGAGCGGGCCATACAATGAGCAGTTCTTC.

The chain uses TRBV19 and TRBJ2-5; D is ambiguous. The CDR3 is 12 amino acids. In germline, CDR1 is LNHDA, CDR2 SQIVND (reference sequence). V was pared by 6 bases and J by 5 bases, with 10 bases between. CDR3 sequence reads: CASRAQAETQYF. CDR3 in DNA: TGTGCCAGTAGGGCCCAGGCGGAGACCCAGTACTTC.

On this clone: The identical CDR3 is also encoded by other nucleotide sequences in the sample. This chain joins TRBV2 and TRBJ2-7; 9 nucleotides match TRBD2. The CDR3 spans 14 residues. V lost 6 bases to trimming and J lost 1 base; unmatched junction nucleotides: 4. In germline, CDR1 is SNHLY, CDR2 FYNNEI. The DNA of the CDR3 is TGTGCCAGCAGGGGAACTAGCGGGTCCTACGAGCAGTACTTC. Residues: CASRGTSGSYEQYF. Filled out from reference TRBV2 and TRBJ2-7, the complete variable domain reads EPEVTQTPSHQVTQMGQEVILRCVPISNHLYFYWYRQILGQKVEFLVSFYNNEISEKSEIFDDQFSVERPDGSNFTLKIRSTKLEDSAMYFCASRGTSGSYEQYFGPGTRLTVT.

The chain combines TRBV28 with TRBJ1-1; the match to TRBD1 covers 8 bases. CDR1 and CDR2 from the germline V gene are MDHEN and SYDVKM. CDR3 length: 16 amino acids. J lost 4 bases, V lost 4 bases, and 11 bases had no gene match. The CDR3 here is CASSSHRGGMSTEAFF. CDR3 coding DNA: TGTGCCAGCAGTTCGCACAGGGGGGGTATGAGCACTGAAGCTTTCTTT.

This chain links TRBV15 with TRBJ2-7; perhaps TRBD2 as D (5 bases). The V end lost 4 bases, the J end lost 2 bases, and 12 bases lay between the germline ends. CDR1 is LNHNV and CDR2 is YYDKDF in the germline V gene (reference sequence). The CDR3 loop spans 14 amino acids. Here the CDR3 reads CATSKGAPTYEQYF. The CDR3 nucleotides read TGTGCCACCAGCAAGGGAGCCCCTACCTACGAGCAGTACTTC. The full variable domain, rest sourced from reference TRBV15 and TRBJ2-7, is DAMVIQNPRYQVTQFGKPVTLSCSQTLNHNVMYWYQQKSSQAPKLLFHYYDKDFNNEADTPDNFQSRRPNTSFCFLDIRSPGLGDTAMYLCATSKGAPTYEQYFGPGTRLTVT.

The chain couples TRBV7-9 to TRBJ2-7, with TRBD1 as a possible D gene (5 bases). This CDR3 is built from 14 residues. Trimming shortened V by 4 bases and J by 2 bases, and 12 bases separated the two germline ends. In germline, CDR1 is SEHNR, CDR2 FQNEAQ (reference sequence). The CDR3 bases are TGTGCCAGCAGCTCTGGCAGGGCCCCCTACGAGCAGTACTTC. Its protein product is CASSSGRAPYEQYF.

The chain has TRBV3-1 (or the pseudogene TRBV3-2) and TRBJ2-3, with 9 bases aligning to TRBD2. Unmatched junction bases numbered 5, after V lost 3 bases and J lost 4 bases. In germline, CDR1 is LGHDT, CDR2 YNNKEL (reference sequence). The CDR3 consists of 15 residues. The CDR3 DNA reads as TGTGCCAGCAGCCAGGAGCGGGAGGCCGCAGATACGCAGTATTTT. This translates into CASSQEREAADTQYF.

The chain employs TRBV5-5 and TRBJ1-3, with 8 bases that match TRBD1. V was clipped by 4 bases and J by 0 bases; unmatched bases: 9. This CDR3 is built from 17 residues. The V gene's germline CDR1 is SGHKS and CDR2 YYEKEE (reference sequence). DNA of the CDR3: TGTGCCAGCAGCCTTCAAACAGGGGGGAGCTCTGGAAACACCATATATTTT. This sequence encodes CASSLQTGGSSGNTIYF. Combining the CDR3 with reference TRBV5-5 and TRBJ1-3 gives the whole variable domain DAGVTQSPTHLIKTRGQQVTLRCSPISGHKSVSWYQQVLGQGPQFIFQYYEKEERGRGNFPDRFSARQFPNYSSELNVNALLLGDSALYLCASSLQTGGSSGNTIYFGEGSWLTVV.